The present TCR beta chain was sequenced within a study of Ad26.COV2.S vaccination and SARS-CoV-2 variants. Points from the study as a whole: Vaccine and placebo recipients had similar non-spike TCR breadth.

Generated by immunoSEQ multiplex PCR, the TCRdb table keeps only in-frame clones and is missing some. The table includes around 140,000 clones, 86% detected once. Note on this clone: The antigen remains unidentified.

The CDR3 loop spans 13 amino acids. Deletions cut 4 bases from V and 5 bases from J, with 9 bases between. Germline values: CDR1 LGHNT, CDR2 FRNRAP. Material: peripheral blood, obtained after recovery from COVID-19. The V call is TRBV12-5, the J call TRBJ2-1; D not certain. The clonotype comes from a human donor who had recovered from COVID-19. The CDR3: CASGSVVDNEQFF. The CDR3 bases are TGTGCTAGTGGTTCCGTTGTAGACAATGAGCAGTTCTTC.